This paragraph reports one T cell receptor (beta chain). The antigen remains unidentified. Depth targeted 1 in 200,000 to 1 in 1 million T cells, averaging approximately 9.9x coverage per clonotype. Method: immunoSEQ multiplex PCR; TCRdb's copy keeps in-frame clones and lacks some. The sample lists 150,000 or so clones; more than 75% were seen once. This record comes from a study of cytotoxic CD8 clonotypes in ibrutinib-treated CLL. Libraries of TCR beta were made from around 2.1 micrograms of genomic DNA that came from cryopreserved PBMCs. Points from the study as a whole: The clonality rise at ibrutinib response reflected private clonotype expansion. Having risen at ibrutinib response, clonality had fallen back toward baseline by progression.

The CDR3 length is 14 residues. The V gene's germline CDR1 is SGHRS and CDR2 YFSETQ. After removal of 9 bases from V and 6 bases from J, the junction contained 14 bases not matched to a gene. The receptor's source is a human donor with chronic lymphocytic leukemia. The rearrangement joins TRBV5-1 to TRBJ2-7; TRBD2 agrees at 8 bases. The source was PBMCs, collected after 36 months of ibrutinib treatment. The DNA for the CDR3 is TGCGCCACACAGCCGGGACTAGGATCTCGCGAGCAGTACTTC. Protein: CATQPGLGSREQYF.